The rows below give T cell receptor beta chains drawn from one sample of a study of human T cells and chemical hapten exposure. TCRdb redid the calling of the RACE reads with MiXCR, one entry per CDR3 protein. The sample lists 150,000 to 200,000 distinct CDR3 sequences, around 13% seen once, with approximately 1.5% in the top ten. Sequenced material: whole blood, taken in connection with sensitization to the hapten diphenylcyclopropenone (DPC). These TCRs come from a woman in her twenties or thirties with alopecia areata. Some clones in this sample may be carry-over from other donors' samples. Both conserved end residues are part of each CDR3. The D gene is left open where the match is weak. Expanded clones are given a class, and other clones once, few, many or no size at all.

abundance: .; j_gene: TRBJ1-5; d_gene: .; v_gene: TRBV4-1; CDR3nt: TGCGCCAGCAGCCCAGAGGGAGAGGGCAATCAGCCCCAGCATTTT; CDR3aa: CASSPEGEGNQPQHF
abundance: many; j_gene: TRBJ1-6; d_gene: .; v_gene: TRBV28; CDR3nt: TGTGCCAGCAGTTCGGGGACTTCACCCCTCCACTTT; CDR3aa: CASSSGTSPLHF
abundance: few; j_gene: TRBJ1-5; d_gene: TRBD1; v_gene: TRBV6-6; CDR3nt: TGTGCCAGCACCCGGGACAGGGGTCAGCCCCAGCATTTT; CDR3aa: CASTRDRGQPQHF
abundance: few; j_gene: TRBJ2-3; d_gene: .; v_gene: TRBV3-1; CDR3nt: TGTGCCAGCAGCCAAGGGGGGGCTTTAGGAGATACGCAGTATTTT; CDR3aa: CASSQGGALGDTQYF
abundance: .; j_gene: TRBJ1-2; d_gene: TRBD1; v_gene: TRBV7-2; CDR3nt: TGTGCCAGCAGCGTCCTACGACAGGGCCGCTATGGCTACACCTTC; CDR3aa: CASSVLRQGRYGYTF
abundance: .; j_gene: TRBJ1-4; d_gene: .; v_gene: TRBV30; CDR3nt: TGTGCCTGGTCGTCTACACCAACTAATGAAAAACTGTTTTTT; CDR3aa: CAWSSTPTNEKLFF
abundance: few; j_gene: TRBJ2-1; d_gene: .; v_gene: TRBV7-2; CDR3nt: TGTGCCAGCAGCCCTGACAGGAGCTACAATGAGCAGTTCTTC; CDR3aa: CASSPDRSYNEQFF
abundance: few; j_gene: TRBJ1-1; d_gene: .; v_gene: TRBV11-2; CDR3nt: TGTGCCAGCCGCAGGGCCTGGAGCACTGAAGCTTTCTTT; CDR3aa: CASRRAWSTEAFF
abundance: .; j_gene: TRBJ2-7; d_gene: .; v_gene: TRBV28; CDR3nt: TGTGCCAGCAGTTTCCTCGTCGACAGCTCCTACGAGCAGTACTTC; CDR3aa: CASSFLVDSSYEQYF
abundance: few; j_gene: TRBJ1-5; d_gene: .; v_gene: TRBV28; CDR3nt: TGTGCCAGCAGGGACACCAATCAGCCCCAGCATTTT; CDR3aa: CASRDTNQPQHF
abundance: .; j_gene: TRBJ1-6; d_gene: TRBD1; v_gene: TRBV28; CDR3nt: TGTGCCACCTCAGGGGGGCGGAATTCACCCCTCCACTTT; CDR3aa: CATSGGRNSPLHF
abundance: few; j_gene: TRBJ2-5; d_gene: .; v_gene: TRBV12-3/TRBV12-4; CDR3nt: TGTGCCAGCAGTTTTGACGGGACGAGGGAGACCCAGTACTTC; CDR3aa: CASSFDGTRETQYF
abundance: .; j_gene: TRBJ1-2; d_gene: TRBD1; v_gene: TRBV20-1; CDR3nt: TGCAGTGCTAGAGAACCCAAGGACAGGATTAACTATGGCTACACCTTC; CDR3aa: CSAREPKDRINYGYTF
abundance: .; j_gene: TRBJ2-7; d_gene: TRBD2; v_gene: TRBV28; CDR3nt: TGTGCCAGCAGTTGGCTGGCGGGGGGCCAAGTGCCGCAGTACTTC; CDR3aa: CASSWLAGGQVPQYF
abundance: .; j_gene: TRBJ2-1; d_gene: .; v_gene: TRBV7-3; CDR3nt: TGTGCCAGCAGCTTAACGTCGAGGGGCTCCTACAATGAGCAGTTCTTC; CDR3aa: CASSLTSRGSYNEQFF
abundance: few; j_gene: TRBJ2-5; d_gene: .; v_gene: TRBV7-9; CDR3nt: TGTGCCAGCAGCCCCACGGGAGACCAAGAGACCCAGTACTTC; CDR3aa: CASSPTGDQETQYF
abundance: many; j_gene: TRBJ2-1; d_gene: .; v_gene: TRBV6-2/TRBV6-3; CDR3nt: TGTGCCACCCGCCGGGACTACAATGAGCAGTTCTTC; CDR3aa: CATRRDYNEQFF
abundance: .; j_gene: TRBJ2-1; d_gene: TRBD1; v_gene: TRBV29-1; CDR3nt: TGCAGCGTTGCGGGACAGGGGTCCTACAATGAGCAGTTCTTC; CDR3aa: CSVAGQGSYNEQFF
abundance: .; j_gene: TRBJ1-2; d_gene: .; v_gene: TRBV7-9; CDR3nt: TGTGCCAGCAGCTTAACGACGGCGACGTATGGCTACACCTTC; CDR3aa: CASSLTTATYGYTF
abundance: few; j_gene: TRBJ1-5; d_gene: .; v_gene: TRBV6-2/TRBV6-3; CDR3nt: TGTGCCAGCAGCAATGGACTCCTAAGCGATCAGCCCCAGCATTTT; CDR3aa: CASSNGLLSDQPQHF
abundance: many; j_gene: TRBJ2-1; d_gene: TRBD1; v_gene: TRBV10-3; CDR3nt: TGTGCCATCAGTCGAAGGGACAGGAGCCTCAATGAGCAGTTCTTC; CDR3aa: CAISRRDRSLNEQFF